These 4 T cell receptor beta chains share one sample of origin, sequenced in a study of long-term antiretroviral therapy in people with HIV. Version v3.0 of the immunoSEQ assay ran at survey level. Clones were read by immunoSEQ multiplex PCR, and TCRdb kept only the in-frame ones, dropping some. The sample shows over 15,000 clones, almost 90% of them seen only once. Source: unsorted PBMCs, taken 2.3 to 2.4 years before starting antiretroviral therapy. These TCRs come from a woman younger than 45 with HIV.

The chain joins TRBV6-5 to TRBJ2-3, with 8 positions matching TRBD1. V lost 11 bases, J lost 6 bases, and 13 bases stayed unmatched. The CDR3 has 14 amino acids. Germline V gene lookup returns CDR1 MNHEY and CDR2 SVGAGI. The CDR3 sequence: CASRGLDLSDTQYF. CDR3 bases: TGTGCCTCCAGGGGGCTTGACCTCTCGGATACGCAGTATTTT.

V gene TRBV7-2 combines with J gene TRBJ1-2, with D possibly matching TRBD1 (6 bases). Trimming stripped 2 bases from V and 0 bases from J, with 10 bases between. Per germline, CDR1 SGHTA and CDR2 FQGNSA. The CDR3 has 15 residues. CDR3 region: CASSLQGPANYGYTF. CDR3 bases: TGTGCCAGCAGCTTACAGGGGCCAGCTAACTATGGCTACACCTTC.

V and J are TRBV2 and TRBJ1-6; perhaps TRBD1 as D (6 bases). The V end was cut by 4 bases, the J end by 8 bases, with 12 bases between. The CDR3 extends over 14 amino acids. Germline V CDR1 and CDR2: SNHLY, FYNNEI. CDR3 in DNA: TGTGCCAGCAGTGTGGGCAGGGGTGATTCACCCCTCCACTTT. It specifies CASSVGRGDSPLHF.

The J gene is TRBJ2-2, the V gene TRBV11-3; D gene unclear. Germline assignment: CDR1 SGHNT and CDR2 YENEEA. The V end lost 5 bases, the J end lost 7 bases, and 14 bases lay between the germline ends. This CDR3 is built from 14 residues. The CDR3 nucleotides are TGTGCCAGCAGCCCGGAAGCCTTCCACGGGGAGCTGTTTTTT. The encoded protein is CASSPEAFHGELFF. Based on the CDR3 plus reference TRBV11-3 and TRBJ2-2, the full variable domain is EAGVVQSPRYKIIEKKQPVAFWCNPISGHNTLYWYLQNLGQGPELLIRYENEEAVDDSQLPKDRFSAERLKGVDSTLKIQPAELGDSAVYLCASSPEAFHGELFFGEGSRLTVL.